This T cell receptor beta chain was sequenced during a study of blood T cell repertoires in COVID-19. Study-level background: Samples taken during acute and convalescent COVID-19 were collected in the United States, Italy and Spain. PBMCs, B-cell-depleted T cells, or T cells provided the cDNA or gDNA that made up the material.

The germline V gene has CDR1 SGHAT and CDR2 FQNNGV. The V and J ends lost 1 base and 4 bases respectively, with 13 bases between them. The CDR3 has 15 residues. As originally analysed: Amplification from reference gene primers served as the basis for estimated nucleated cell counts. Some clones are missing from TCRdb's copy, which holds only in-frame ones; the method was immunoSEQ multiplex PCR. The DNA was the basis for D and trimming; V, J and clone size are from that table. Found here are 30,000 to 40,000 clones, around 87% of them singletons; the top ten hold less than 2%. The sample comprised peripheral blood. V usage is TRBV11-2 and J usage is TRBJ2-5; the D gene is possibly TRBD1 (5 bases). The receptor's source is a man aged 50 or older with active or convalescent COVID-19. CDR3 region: CASSLVLGQGETQYF. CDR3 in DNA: TGTGCCAGCAGCTTAGTACTGGGGCAGGGAGAGACCCAGTACTTC. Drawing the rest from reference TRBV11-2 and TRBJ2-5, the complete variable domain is EAGVAQSPRYKIIEKRQSVAFWCNPISGHATLYWYQQILGQGPKLLIQFQNNGVVDDSQLPKDRFSAERLKGVDSTLKIQPAKLEDSAVYLCASSLVLGQGETQYFGPGTRLLVL.